One and the same sample provided the 18 T cell receptor beta chains below, sequenced in a study of blood T cell repertoires in COVID-19. Here immunoSEQ multiplex PCR was the method, and the copy in TCRdb shows in-frame clones only, minus some. The sample consists of 50,000 or so clones, approximately 91% of them appearing once. The sample taken for sequencing was peripheral blood. Source of these receptors: a woman at least 80 years old with acute or convalescent COVID-19.

The chain recombines TRBV27 with TRBJ2-7; 16 bases fit TRBD2. CDR3 length: 16 residues. CDR1 is MNHEY and CDR2 is SMNVEV in the germline V gene (reference sequence). J was trimmed by 12 bases and V by 0 bases; bases with no gene match: 8. This CDR3 is CASSLSGLAGGAATYF. The CDR3 DNA reads as TGTGCCAGCAGTTTATCGGGACTAGCGGGGGGGGCGGCAACGTACTTC.

The genes are TRBV7-9 and TRBJ1-2, with a tentative D call TRBD1 (6 bases). CDR3 length: 14 residues. V was cut by 3 bases and J by 3 bases, with 11 bases left in between. The germline V gene encodes CDR1 SEHNR and CDR2 FQNEAQ (reference sequence). The CDR3 bases are TGTGCCAGCAGCTTGGTCAGGGGAGACTATGGCTACACCTTC. Its protein is CASSLVRGDYGYTF. Full variable domain (missing parts from reference TRBV7-9 and TRBJ1-2): DTGVSQNPRHKITKRGQNVTFRCDPISEHNRLYWYRQTLGQGPEFLTYFQNEAQLEKSRLLSDRFSAERPKGSFSTLEIQRTEQGDSAMYLCASSLVRGDYGYTFGSGTRLTVV.

The chain has TRBV5-1 and TRBJ2-6, with 8 bases that match TRBD2. Germline CDR1 and CDR2: SGHRS and YFSETQ. The CDR3 loop spans 19 amino acids. J was trimmed by 0 bases and V by 0 bases; bases with no gene match: 8. CDR3 nucleotides: TGCGCCAGCAGCTTGGCCGGGGGGGGCCCCTACTCTGGGGCCAACGTCCTGACTTTC. It translates to CASSLAGGGPYSGANVLTF.

V usage is TRBV7-6 and J usage is TRBJ1-6; D is unresolved. V was trimmed by 5 bases and J by 7 bases, leaving 18 bases between them. Per germline, CDR1 SGHVS and CDR2 FNYEAQ. The CDR3 has 16 amino acids. CDR3 nucleotide sequence: TGTGCCAGCAGCCCCCGCTTGGTGGGCAGCAATTCACCCCTCCACTTT. It encodes CASSPRLVGSNSPLHF.

The chain joins TRBV4-2 to TRBJ1-1; 7 bases are shared with TRBD1. The CDR3 consists of 15 residues. Germline V gene data show CDR1 as LGHNA and CDR2 as YNFKEQ. The V segment lost 4 bases and the J segment 3 bases; nucleotides outside the gene matches: 8. CDR3 DNA: TGTGCCAGCAGCCGTCACCGGGACAGAGACACTGAAGCTTTCTTT. It is translated as CASSRHRDRDTEAFF.

This clone was seen a single time. The rearrangement uses TRBV3-1 (or the pseudogene TRBV3-2) and TRBJ2-7, with 10 nucleotides matching TRBD1. The V gene's germline CDR1 is LGHDT and CDR2 YNNKEL (reference sequence). The CDR3 loop spans 14 amino acids. V shed 5 bases and J 5 bases; nucleotides not matched to a gene: 6. CDR3 amino acids: CASSSPGTGDEQYF. In DNA form, the CDR3 reads TGTGCCAGCAGCAGTCCCGGGACAGGGGACGAGCAGTACTTC.

This clone was detected only once. The J gene is TRBJ1-2, the V gene TRBV7-9; D possibly corresponds to TRBD1 (6 bases). The germline V gene has CDR1 SEHNR and CDR2 FQNEAQ (reference sequence). Trimming removed 3 bases at V and 11 bases at J, with 13 bases between. The CDR3 extends over 12 amino acids. Written as DNA, the CDR3 is TGTGCCAGCAGCTTGGACAGCATAGGTTACACCTTC. This encodes CASSLDSIGYTF.

Note on this clone: Within the sample, other DNA sequences also encode this same CDR3. This chain connects TRBV5-1 to TRBJ2-1; 9 nucleotides agree with TRBD2. V lost 4 bases, J lost 0 bases, and 2 bases stayed unmatched. The CDR3 is made up of 15 amino acids. Germline lookup yields CDR1 SGHRS and CDR2 YFSETQ. CDR3 nucleotide sequence: TGCGCCAGCAGCCTTAGCGGGAGCTCCTACAATGAGCAGTTCTTC. Amino acids: CASSLSGSSYNEQFF.

This chain uses TRBV5-1 with TRBJ2-2; perhaps TRBD1 as D (9 bases). CDR1 is SGHRS and CDR2 is YFSETQ in the germline V gene. Trimming shortened V by 2 bases and J by 1 base, and 30 bases separated the two germline ends. There are 22 residues in the CDR3. The CDR3 loop is CASSLWIAGQGSGRRNTGELFF. The CDR3 DNA reads TGCGCCAGCAGCTTATGGATAGCGGGACAGGGCTCGGGACGAAGGAACACCGGGGAGCTGTTTTTT.

The V and J genes are TRBV18 and TRBJ2-7; unclear D gene. This CDR3 is 13 amino acids long. Germline CDR1 reads KGHSH; CDR2 reads LQKENI. V lost 0 bases and J lost 6, with 9 bases in between. In DNA, the CDR3 is TGTGCCAGCTCACCACCGGGCCCGTTCGAGCAGTACTTC. Amino acids: CASSPPGPFEQYF.

The chain is built from TRBV6-6 and TRBJ1-1; D not resolved. The CDR3 has 14 amino acids. The germline V and J ends were trimmed by 0 bases and 4 bases, with 9 bases remaining between them. Germline V gene lookup returns CDR1 MNHNY and CDR2 SVGAGI (reference sequence). CDR3 sequence reads: CASSYSRTGTEAFF. The CDR3 DNA sequence: TGTGCCAGCAGTTACTCGAGGACTGGCACTGAAGCTTTCTTT.

The CDR3 region has the DNA TGTGCCAGCCACCTGGGGGGTAACGGGGCCAACGTCCTGACTTTC. Translated: CASHLGGNGANVLTF. The V and J genes are TRBV28 and TRBJ2-6; D is possibly TRBD2 (6 bases). There are 15 residues in the CDR3. Trimming cost V 8 bases and J 4 bases, with 15 bases left between them. Germline V gives CDR1 MDHEN, CDR2 SYDVKM. Looking up the rest from reference TRBV28 and TRBJ2-6 gives the full variable domain: DVKVTQSSRYLVKRTGEKVFLECVQDMDHENMFWYRQDPGLGLRLIYFSYDVKMKEKGDIPEGYSVSREKKERFSLILESASTNQTSMYLCASHLGGNGANVLTFGAGSRLTVL.

The chain is built from TRBV19 and TRBJ1-1; TRBD1 is a possible D gene (5 bases). This CDR3 comprises 19 residues. Deletions cut 3 bases from V and 0 bases from J, with 23 bases between. In germline, CDR1 is LNHDA, CDR2 SQIVND (reference sequence). This CDR3 is CASSMQLGIWGPMNTEAFF. The CDR3 DNA reads as TGTGCCAGTAGTATGCAGTTGGGGATCTGGGGCCCGATGAACACTGAAGCTTTCTTT.

V is TRBV25-1 and J is TRBJ1-1; D not certain. Trimming cost V 6 bases and J 3 bases, with 11 bases left between them. In germline, CDR1 is MGHDK, CDR2 SYGVNS. CDR3 length: 13 amino acids. CDR3 bases: TGTGCCAGCAGAAACAGAGCATACACTGAAGCTTTCTTT. Translating gives CASRNRAYTEAFF.

This sequence joins TRBV25-1 and TRBJ2-5, with D maybe TRBD1 (5 bases). Per the germline V gene, CDR1 is MGHDK and CDR2 is SYGVNS. CDR3 length equals 15 residues. Trimming pared 0 bases from V and 5 bases from J, leaving 13 bases between. The CDR3 region has the DNA TGTGCCAGCAGTGAATATTGGCAGGGTTTGGAGACCCAGTACTTC. Its protein is CASSEYWQGLETQYF.

This sequence joins TRBV18 and TRBJ1-2; D is possibly TRBD1 (6 bases). This CDR3 is 14 amino acids long. The germline V gene encodes CDR1 KGHSH and CDR2 LQKENI. V lost 6 bases and J 8 bases, leaving 19 bases between the germline ends. The CDR3 loop is CASSPNSYRDGYTF. DNA for the CDR3: TGTGCCAGCTCGCCCAACAGCTACAGGGACGGCTACACCTTC.

CDR3 sequence reads: CASGGAEGQPQHF. In DNA form, the CDR3 reads TGTGCCAGCGGGGGGGCAGAGGGACAGCCCCAGCATTTT. The rearrangement joins TRBV6-5 to TRBJ1-5, with a possible D match to TRBD1 (6 bases). The V gene lost 8 bases and the J gene lost 7 bases, with 15 bases spanning the gap. CDR1 and CDR2 (germline): MNHEY, SVGAGI. CDR3 size: 13 residues.

The chain uses TRBV4-1 and TRBJ1-5; possible D gene TRBD1, 6 bases. The CDR3 has 17 amino acids. Per germline, CDR1 MGHRA and CDR2 YSYEKL. V was clipped by 0 bases and J by 1 base, with 13 bases between them. The CDR3 region is CASSQDHQGKSNQPQHF. For the CDR3, the DNA is TGCGCCAGCAGCCAAGACCATCAGGGGAAGAGCAATCAGCCCCAGCATTTT.